These 29 T cell receptor beta chains share one sample of origin, sequenced in a study of Ad26.COV2.S vaccination and SARS-CoV-2 variants. Only in-frame clones appear in the TCRdb table, and some are missing; sequencing was by immunoSEQ multiplex PCR. The sample carries about 420,000 clones, roughly 88% recorded once. Specified treatment: 15 to 20 received Ad26.COV2.S at low or high dose, single or two shots; a few received placebo; per-sample allocation not given. All samples were drawn on day 63, counting from the first vaccine or placebo injection. Material: peripheral blood, obtained in a trial of Ad26.COV2.S vaccine versus placebo. The receptors shown here come from a person between 18 and 59 years old who received the Ad26.COV2.S COVID-19 vaccine or a placebo.

This chain links TRBV19 with TRBJ1-4; D is perhaps TRBD1 (5 bases). The CDR3 consists of 14 residues. Germline-derived CDR1 and CDR2 are LNHDA and SQIVND (reference sequence). V was trimmed by 7 bases and J by 3 bases, leaving 12 bases between them. The CDR3 bases are TGTGCCAGTACCCAAGGGGCCGCTAATGAAAAACTGTTTTTT. The encoded protein is CASTQGAANEKLFF.

The chain joins TRBV3-1 (or the pseudogene TRBV3-2) to TRBJ1-6; 11 bases match TRBD1. This CDR3 comprises 17 residues. Germline V CDR1 and CDR2: LGHDT, YNNKEL (reference sequence). Trimming took 1 base from V and 7 from J; bases not matched to a gene: 6. CDR3 in amino acids: CASSQAGTGGGNSPLHF. The CDR3 nucleotides read TGTGCCAGCAGCCAAGCTGGGACAGGGGGTGGGAATTCACCCCTCCACTTT.

The chain links TRBV30 to TRBJ1-1; no clear D gene. V was clipped by 0 bases and J by 1 base, with 12 bases between them. CDR3 length: 15 residues. CDR1 and CDR2 (germline): GTSNPN, SVGIG (reference sequence). The CDR3 region has the DNA TGTGCCTGGAGTGTACTTAGTGACGGGAACACTGAAGCTTTCTTT. Its translation is CAWSVLSDGNTEAFF.

The chain has TRBV10-3 and TRBJ2-1; D gene ambiguous. The CDR3 sequence is 10 residues long. Germline CDR1 and CDR2: ENHRY and SYGVKD. The V end lost 8 bases, the J end lost 8 bases, and 7 bases lay between the germline ends. The CDR3 spells CAIGFDEQFF. CDR3 in DNA: TGTGCCATCGGGTTCGATGAGCAGTTCTTC.

V and J are TRBV12-3 or TRBV12-4 and TRBJ2-1; D may be TRBD2 (6 bases). CDR3 length equals 11 residues. V lost 6 bases, J lost 7 bases, and 7 bases lay in between. The CDR3 coding sequence is TGTGCCAGCAGGGAGGGTAATGAGCAGTTCTTC. Translating it yields CASREGNEQFF.

The rearrangement links TRBV5-6 to TRBJ2-1, with 13 positions matching TRBD2. The ends lost 4 bases at V and 4 bases at J; junction bases unmatched: 5. CDR1 is SGHDT and CDR2 is YYEEEE in the germline V gene. This CDR3 has 16 residues. This chain's CDR3 is CASSIGLAGVYNEQFF. The CDR3 region has the DNA TGTGCCAGCAGCATAGGACTAGCGGGGGTATACAATGAGCAGTTCTTC.

In regard to this clone: Within the sample, other DNA sequences also encode this same CDR3. J is TRBJ2-7 and V is TRBV4-3; D not certain. The V and J ends lost 0 bases and 2 bases respectively, with 5 bases between them. CDR1 is LGHNA and CDR2 is YSLEER in the germline V gene. The length of the CDR3 is 13 residues. The DNA for the CDR3 is TGCGCCAGCAGCCAAGACTCGACCTACGAGCAGTACTTC. Amino acid sequence: CASSQDSTYEQYF.

The rearrangement links TRBV11-2 to TRBJ2-7; possibly TRBD1 for D (6 bases). Trimming stripped 0 bases from V and 5 bases from J, with 23 bases between. The germline gives CDR1 SGHAT, CDR2 FQNNGV. The length of the CDR3 is 18 residues. The CDR3 here is CASSLDSRPQTGRNEQYF. The CDR3 nucleotides read TGTGCCAGCAGCTTAGATTCCCGCCCTCAGACAGGAAGGAACGAGCAGTACTTC.

This chain connects TRBV5-1 to TRBJ2-6; D may be TRBD2 (5 bases). V dropped 3 bases and J dropped 0 bases, with 7 bases sitting between them. The CDR3 totals 15 residues. Germline V lookup: CDR1 SGHRS, CDR2 YFSETQ. The CDR3 region is CASSSAGSGANVLTF. In DNA, the CDR3 is TGCGCCAGCAGCTCTGCGGGCTCTGGGGCCAACGTCCTGACTTTC. The complete variable domain, with remaining parts taken from reference TRBV5-1 and TRBJ2-6, reads KAGVTQTPRYLIKTRGQQVTLSCSPISGHRSVSWYQQTPGQGLQFLFEYFSETQRNKGNFPGRFSGRQFSNSRSEMNVSTLELGDSALYLCASSSAGSGANVLTFGAGSRLTVL.

The chain recombines TRBV7-8 with TRBJ2-7, with D perhaps TRBD1 (5 bases). This CDR3 contains 14 residues. Trimming cost V 0 bases and J 1 base, with 7 bases left between them. Germline V gene lookup returns CDR1 SGHVS and CDR2 FQNEAQ. The CDR3 spells CASSLAGLSYEQYF. The CDR3 DNA follows: TGTGCCAGCAGCTTAGCGGGGCTATCCTACGAGCAGTACTTC.

The chain combines TRBV5-8 with TRBJ2-5; D call uncertain. V lost 2 bases to trimming and J lost 2 bases, with 13 bases between them. This CDR3 has 15 amino acids. The germline CDR1 and CDR2 sequences are SGHTS and YDEGEE. The CDR3 DNA is TGTGCCAGCAGCTTCAGGTGGACGCTACAAGAGACCCAGTACTTC. Translation gives CASSFRWTLQETQYF.

The chain couples TRBV9 to TRBJ2-7; 8 bases fit TRBD2. V trimming: 3 bases; J trimming: 0 bases; junction bases outside the gene matches: 5. This CDR3 region has 15 residues. Germline CDR1 and CDR2: SGDLS and YYNGEE. This chain's CDR3 is CASSEGAGASYEQYF. CDR3 nucleotides: TGTGCCAGCAGCGAGGGAGCGGGGGCCTCCTACGAGCAGTACTTC.

V gene TRBV11-2 combines with J gene TRBJ2-4; 8 positions agree with TRBD1. This CDR3 has 16 residues. Germline values: CDR1 SGHAT, CDR2 FQNNGV. The trim removed 5 bases at V and 6 bases at J, leaving 12 bases unmatched. CDR3 residues: CASSQWDRLSLNIQYF. CDR3 DNA: TGTGCCAGCAGCCAGTGGGACAGGCTTTCCCTAAACATTCAGTACTTC. Complete variable domain (other parts from reference TRBV11-2 and TRBJ2-4): EAGVAQSPRYKIIEKRQSVAFWCNPISGHATLYWYQQILGQGPKLLIQFQNNGVVDDSQLPKDRFSAERLKGVDSTLKIQPAKLEDSAVYLCASSQWDRLSLNIQYFGAGTRLSVL.

The chain couples TRBV6-2 or TRBV6-3 to TRBJ2-3; tentative D call: TRBD1 (5 bases). The CDR3 contains 13 residues. V shed 3 bases and J shed 3 bases, with 7 bases lying between them. CDR1 is MNHEY, CDR2 SVGEGT, per germline. For the CDR3, the DNA is TGTGCCAGCAGTTATAGGGGTACAGATACGCAGTATTTT. Encoded protein: CASSYRGTDTQYF.

This chain uses TRBV29-1 with TRBJ1-2; D is unresolved. The CDR3 length is 12 residues. V lost 2 bases and J lost 8, with 12 bases in between. Germline CDR1 SQVTM, CDR2 ANQGSEA. As DNA, the CDR3 is TGCAGCGTTGAATTATCCGGGTCGGGCTACACCTTC. It is translated as CSVELSGSGYTF.

The chain is built from TRBV30 and TRBJ1-1, with D unclear. CDR1 is GTSNPN and CDR2 is SVGIG in the germline V gene (reference sequence). The CDR3 has 13 residues. Trimming stripped 8 bases from V and 0 bases from J, with 13 bases between. The CDR3 region has the DNA TGTGCCCAGAAAGGACCTATGAACACTGAAGCTTTCTTT. Translated: CAQKGPMNTEAFF. Complete variable domain (other parts from reference TRBV30 and TRBJ1-1): SQTIHQWPATLVQPVGSPLSLECTVEGTSNPNLYWYRQAAGRGLQLLFYSVGIGQISSEVPQNLSASRPQDRQFILSSKKLLLSDSGFYLCAQKGPMNTEAFFGQGTRLTVV.

This rearrangement joins TRBV27 to TRBJ2-2; no firm D call. Trimming stripped 5 bases from V and 4 bases from J, with 8 bases between. The CDR3 is 13 amino acids. Germline V gene lookup returns CDR1 MNHEY and CDR2 SMNVEV (reference sequence). CDR3: CASSAMGTGELFF. In nucleotides, the CDR3 is TGTGCCAGCAGTGCCATGGGCACCGGGGAGCTGTTTTTT.

This chain links TRBV3-1 (or the pseudogene TRBV3-2) with TRBJ2-2, with TRBD2 as a possible D gene (5 bases). Between the trimmed V and J ends, which lost 0 bases and 1 base, there was a span of 6 bases. This CDR3 has 15 amino acids. The germline V gene encodes CDR1 LGHDT and CDR2 YNNKEL (reference sequence). CDR3 nucleotide sequence: TGTGCCAGCAGCCAAGAGGCGGGGAACACCGGGGAGCTGTTTTTT. Translating it yields CASSQEAGNTGELFF.

J is TRBJ2-1 and V is TRBV19; D call uncertain. The CDR3 length is 12 residues. CDR1 and CDR2 (germline): LNHDA, SQIVND (reference sequence). Trimming removed 4 bases from V and 5 bases from J, with 6 bases in between. CDR3 residues: CASSSVNNEQFF. The CDR3, as DNA: TGTGCCAGTAGTAGCGTCAACAATGAGCAGTTCTTC. Filled out from reference TRBV19 and TRBJ2-1, the complete variable domain reads DGGITQSPKYLFRKEGQNVTLSCEQNLNHDAMYWYRQDPGQGLRLIYYSQIVNDFQKGDIAEGYSVSREKKESFPLTVTSAQKNPTAFYLCASSSVNNEQFFGPGTRLTVL.

This clone has a count of ten or more. This sequence joins TRBV5-1 and TRBJ1-2, with no clear D. The V gene lost 6 bases and the J gene lost 6 bases, with 18 bases spanning the gap. Germline CDR1 and CDR2: SGHRS and YFSETQ. The CDR3 totals 14 residues. CDR3 amino acids: CASNIKAAMDGYTF. DNA of the CDR3: TGCGCCAGCAACATAAAAGCAGCTATGGATGGCTACACCTTC.

The V gene is TRBV30, the J gene TRBJ1-5; 7 nucleotides align to TRBD1. Trimming at V came to 2 bases and at J to 6 bases, leaving 10 bases not matched to a gene. CDR1 is GTSNPN and CDR2 is SVGIG in the germline V gene (reference sequence). The CDR3 runs 15 residues. This CDR3 reads CAWSPPQGFTQPQHF. CDR3 bases: TGTGCCTGGAGTCCCCCACAGGGGTTTACTCAGCCCCAGCATTTT.

This sequence joins TRBV19 and TRBJ1-1; D remains ambiguous. Trimming removed 8 bases at V and 6 bases at J, with 16 bases between. Germline lookup yields CDR1 LNHDA and CDR2 SQIVND (reference sequence). There are 13 residues in the CDR3. CDR3 DNA: TGTGCCAGTTCAACGAGGGCAGTAGCTGAAGCTTTCTTT. Translation: CASSTRAVAEAFF. Looking up the rest from reference TRBV19 and TRBJ1-1 gives the full variable domain: DGGITQSPKYLFRKEGQNVTLSCEQNLNHDAMYWYRQDPGQGLRLIYYSQIVNDFQKGDIAEGYSVSREKKESFPLTVTSAQKNPTAFYLCASSTRAVAEAFFGQGTRLTVV.

The chain combines TRBV19 with TRBJ2-2; TRBD1 might be the D (6 bases). This CDR3 has 15 residues. Germline CDR1 LNHDA, CDR2 SQIVND (reference sequence). V was clipped by 6 bases and J by 6 bases, with 17 bases between them. CDR3 nucleotide sequence: TGTGCCAGTAGCCAAAACCCACAGGGCGCCGGGGAGCTGTTTTTT. Its translation is CASSQNPQGAGELFF.

This chain joins TRBV2 and TRBJ2-5, with TRBD2 identical over 13 bases. The V and J ends lost 1 base and 4 bases, in that order; junction bases with no gene match: 6. Germline loops: CDR1 SNHLY, CDR2 FYNNEI. This CDR3 has 17 amino acids. The CDR3 DNA follows: TGTGCCAGCAGTGAAGGGACTAGCGGGGGAGTAGCAGAGACCCAGTACTTC. This gives the protein CASSEGTSGGVAETQYF.

This sequence joins TRBV11-1 and TRBJ2-1, with no clear D. The CDR3 totals 12 residues. Between the trimmed V and J ends, which lost 5 bases and 8 bases, there was a span of 10 bases. CDR1 SGHAT and CDR2 FQDESV come from the germline V gene (reference sequence). The CDR3 loop is CASSLLNYEQFF. CDR3 DNA sequence: TGTGCCAGCAGCCTCCTCAATTATGAGCAGTTCTTC.

The CDR3: CAGRRTQSSYEQYF. The CDR3 DNA sequence: TGTGCCGGACGGAGGACGCAGAGCTCCTACGAGCAGTACTTC. V usage is TRBV6-5 and J usage is TRBJ2-7, with TRBD2 as a possible D gene (5 bases). The CDR3 consists of 14 residues. V dropped 11 bases and J dropped 0 bases, with 17 bases sitting between them. Germline CDR1 and CDR2: MNHEY and SVGAGI.

This chain connects TRBV6-2 or TRBV6-3 to TRBJ1-1; D gene uncertain. V was pared by 2 bases and J by 9 bases, with 10 bases between. Per the germline V gene, CDR1 is MNHEY and CDR2 is SVGEGT. This CDR3 region has 12 residues. The CDR3 DNA is TGTGCCAGCAGTTACCAGCCGGCCCAAGCTTTCTTT. Translated: CASSYQPAQAFF.

This chain uses TRBV6-5 with TRBJ1-6; 7 nucleotides align to TRBD1. Trimming at V came to 6 bases and at J to 5 bases, leaving 7 bases not matched to a gene. Per germline, CDR1 MNHEY and CDR2 SVGAGI. The CDR3 runs to 15 residues. CDR3 sequence: CASRLRDSDNSPLHF. The DNA of the CDR3 is TGTGCCAGCAGACTCCGGGACAGTGATAATTCACCCCTCCACTTT.

This clone came up once. The chain is built from TRBV5-4 and TRBJ2-7; D tentatively fits TRBD1 or TRBD2 (5 bases each). Between the trimmed V and J ends, which lost 0 bases and 4 bases, there was a span of 11 bases. CDR1 is SGHNT and CDR2 is YYREEE in the germline V gene (reference sequence). This CDR3 spans 14 amino acids. CDR3 bases: TGTGCCAGCAGCTTGGTGGGACGCGATTACGAGCAGTACTTC. This sequence encodes CASSLVGRDYEQYF.